This T cell receptor (beta chain) was found in a study of PD-L1 blockade in urothelial cancer. Overall study: Researchers looked at the blood 3 weeks (second dose) and 6 weeks after treatment began. Median T cell yield per blood sample was over 140,000 cells.

Notes on the study in general: When measured at 3 weeks, tumor-associated blood clones expanded more in durable-benefit patients.

A remark on this clone: Its antigen is undetermined.

Locally advanced or metastatic urothelial carcinoma affected all patients. Trimming took 4 bases from V and 2 from J; bases not matched to a gene: 6. Germline V gene data show CDR1 as SGHRS and CDR2 as YFSETQ. The CDR3 runs 16 residues. Produced via immunoSEQ multiplex PCR; TCRdb's table is partial and in-frame only. The sample lists 45,000 to 50,000 clones; around 88% were seen once. J is TRBJ2-5 and V is TRBV5-1; the match to TRBD2 covers 12 bases. The sample consisted of PBMCs, taken around atezolizumab (anti-PD-L1) treatment. This receptor was taken from a man of 80 years or more with urothelial cancer. CDR3 loop: CASSPGLAGGQETQYF. The DNA for the CDR3 is TGCGCCAGCAGCCCGGGGCTAGCGGGGGGGCAAGAGACCCAGTACTTC.